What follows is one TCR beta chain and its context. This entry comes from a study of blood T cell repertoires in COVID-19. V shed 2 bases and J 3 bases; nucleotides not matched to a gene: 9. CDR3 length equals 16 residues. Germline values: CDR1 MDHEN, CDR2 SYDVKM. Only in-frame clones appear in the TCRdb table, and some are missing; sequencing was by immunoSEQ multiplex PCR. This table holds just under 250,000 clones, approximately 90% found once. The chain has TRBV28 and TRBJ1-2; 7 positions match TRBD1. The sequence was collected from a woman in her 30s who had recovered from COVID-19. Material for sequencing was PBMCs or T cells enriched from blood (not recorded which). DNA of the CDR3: TGTGCCAGCAGTTTAATAAACTCAGGGGGTTACTATGGCTACACCTTC. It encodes CASSLINSGGYYGYTF.